The sequence of this TCR beta chain was determined in a study of T-cell memory formation after mild COVID-19. Whole-study context: TCR clusters mostly belonged to single donors. General study points: Clones from the second wave (peaking day 37) had unconfirmed SARS-CoV-2 specificity. Detection of some responders pre-infection suggested pre-existing cross-reactive memory T cells participated.

Notes on this clonotype: Its specificity is unknown.

Germline values: CDR1 SGHRS, CDR2 YFSETQ. CDR3 length equals 13 residues. Trimming pared 2 bases from V and 4 bases from J, leaving 9 bases between. 5'RACE, which relied on constant-segment primers, yielded TCR alpha and TCR beta cDNA libraries carrying sample barcodes and UMIs. One entry per CDR3 protein, called by TCRdb with MiXCR from the 5' RACE reads. This table has almost 250,000 distinct CDR3 sequences, less than 20% appearing once. The sample comprised PBMCs or a T cell subset sorted from them (not recorded which). The sequence came from an adult woman who had mild COVID-19 (a few samples of this study predate the infection). Cell type and time point are not known. The chain couples TRBV5-1 to TRBJ1-2, with D hard to call. The CDR3 spells CASSFGEVYGYTF. CDR3 nucleotides: TGCGCCAGCAGCTTTGGGGAAGTCTATGGCTACACCTTC.